These 11 T cell receptor beta chains share one sample of origin, sequenced in a study of beta chain features in type 1 diabetes. Of the isolated RNA, all was reverse transcribed, and so the sequenced material was expressed TCRB transcripts. Assay used: immunoSEQ multiplex PCR; TCRdb lists only in-frame clones, some missing. The sample lists hundreds of thousands of clones; around 13% were seen once. The sample consisted of naive CD4+ T cells from blood. Receptors originate from a young man in good health.

The CDR3 reads CAWPSQSRGELFF. The CDR3 region has the DNA TGTGCCTGGCCTTCTCAGTCGAGGGGGGAGCTGTTTTTT. The V call is TRBV30, the J call TRBJ2-2; the D is unclear. V was shortened by 5 bases and J by 8 bases, with 15 bases between the two germline ends. The CDR3 length is 13 residues. Looked up from germline, CDR1 is GTSNPN and CDR2 is SVGIG (reference sequence).

This rearrangement joins TRBV7-9 to TRBJ2-7; D remains ambiguous. V was clipped by 5 bases and J by 4 bases, with 12 bases between them. Per germline, CDR1 SEHNR and CDR2 FQNEAQ (reference sequence). There are 13 residues in the CDR3. The CDR3 here is CASSTPEKYEQYF. The CDR3 DNA reads as TGTGCCAGCAGCACCCCTGAGAAATACGAGCAGTACTTC.

This clone has more than one count but fewer than ten. This chain joins TRBV5-1 and TRBJ1-3; TRBD1 is a possible D gene (5 bases). CDR1 is SGHRS and CDR2 is YFSETQ in the germline V gene. The CDR3 contains 17 residues. The V and J ends lost 1 base and 0 bases respectively, with 14 bases between them. The CDR3: CASSLSRYRNSGNTIYF. The CDR3 DNA follows: TGCGCCAGCAGCTTGTCGCGGTACAGGAACTCTGGAAACACCATATATTTT. The complete variable domain, with remaining parts taken from reference TRBV5-1 and TRBJ1-3, reads KAGVTQTPRYLIKTRGQQVTLSCSPISGHRSVSWYQQTPGQGLQFLFEYFSETQRNKGNFPGRFSGRQFSNSRSEMNVSTLELGDSALYLCASSLSRYRNSGNTIYFGEGSWLTVV.

A few counts support this clone. This rearrangement joins TRBV25-1 to TRBJ2-5; possible D gene TRBD2, 6 bases. The germline V gene encodes CDR1 MGHDK and CDR2 SYGVNS. The CDR3 runs to 15 residues. Trimming pared 5 bases from V and 3 bases from J, leaving 16 bases between. Written as DNA, the CDR3 is TGTGCCAGCAGTAACCCCGGGACTCAGAAAGAGACCCAGTACTTC. Residues: CASSNPGTQKETQYF.

There are a few counts of this clone. The genes are TRBV28 and TRBJ2-3; no clear D. This CDR3 has 13 amino acids. Trimming removed 3 bases at V and 2 bases at J, with 6 bases between. CDR1 and CDR2 (germline): MDHEN, SYDVKM. The CDR3 region has the DNA TGTGCCAGCAGTTTCCGGTTCACAGATACGCAGTATTTT. As protein: CASSFRFTDTQYF.

The chain recombines TRBV18 with TRBJ2-3; TRBD1 might be the D (6 bases). The germline V and J ends were trimmed by 4 bases and 6 bases, with 17 bases remaining between them. CDR3 length: 15 amino acids. Germline loops: CDR1 KGHSH, CDR2 LQKENI. The CDR3: CASSRTRGGLDTQYF. The DNA for the CDR3 is TGTGCCAGCTCACGCACAAGAGGGGGTTTGGATACGCAGTATTTT.

This rearrangement joins TRBV18 to TRBJ2-7, with TRBD1 matching over 7 bases. Trimming took 6 bases from V and 5 from J; bases not matched to a gene: 4. Germline CDR1 and CDR2: KGHSH and LQKENI. This CDR3 has 12 residues. CDR3 amino acids: CASSRTGDEQYF. Here the CDR3 DNA reads TGTGCCAGCTCCCGGACAGGAGACGAGCAGTACTTC.

The table lists this clone with a few counts. The same CDR3 arises from other DNA sequences in this sample as well. The chain combines TRBV30 with TRBJ1-5; 8 bases are shared with TRBD1. This CDR3 region has 13 residues. The ends lost 3 bases at V and 6 bases at J; junction bases unmatched: 4. The germline V gene encodes CDR1 GTSNPN and CDR2 SVGIG (reference sequence). CDR3 coding DNA: TGTGCCTGGAGCGGACAGGGCGGTCAGCCCCAGCATTTT. Its protein product is CAWSGQGGQPQHF.

In this sample, this clone turned up a few times. J is TRBJ1-1 and V is TRBV10-3; D possibly corresponds to TRBD1 (6 bases). The CDR3 covers 14 residues. Germline CDR1 is ENHRY and CDR2 is SYGVKD. V gave up 4 bases and J gave up 1 base, with 10 bases separating them. The CDR3 spells CAISVGRGNTEAFF. The CDR3, as DNA: TGTGCCATCAGTGTAGGCAGGGGGAACACTGAAGCTTTCTTT.

This clone was seen a few times. The V call is TRBV4-2, the J call TRBJ2-3; 8 nucleotides agree with TRBD2. CDR3 length: 17 residues. Losses at the gene ends were 0 bases for V and 4 bases for J; bases not matched to a gene: 9. Germline values: CDR1 LGHNA, CDR2 YNFKEQ. CDR3 DNA sequence: TGTGCCAGCAGCCAAGATGCTTCTAGCGGGTTCGCAGATACGCAGTATTTT. This gives the protein CASSQDASSGFADTQYF.

This clone was observed a few times. The chain is built from TRBV15 and TRBJ1-2; possible D gene TRBD1, 6 bases. Trimming left V 0 bases short and J 4 bases short, with 18 bases between. In germline, CDR1 is LNHNV, CDR2 YYDKDF (reference sequence). This CDR3 is 17 amino acids long. CDR3 sequence (DNA): TGTGCCACCAGCAGAGAATTGGGCAGGGGTCTTGGCTATGGCTACACCTTC. Translated, it gives CATSRELGRGLGYGYTF.